This T cell receptor (beta chain) appears in the sequencing data of a study of regulatory dendritic cells for organ transplantation. This table comes from immunoSEQ multiplex PCR, and its TCRdb copy is limited to in-frame clones, with some not included. The sample holds about 30,000 clones; around 79% are singletons and the top ten take 2% to 2.5%. V was clipped by 4 bases and J by 3 bases, with 13 bases between them. Germline CDR1 and CDR2: MDHEN and SYDVKM. CDR3 length: 15 amino acids. The receptor's source is a human donor in good health. The specimen was memory CD4+ T cells from blood. Subset denoted: CD45RO+ memory T cells. This chain links TRBV28 with TRBJ1-5; tentative D call: TRBD1 (6 bases). CDR3 in amino acids: CASSYAGAYNQPQHF. DNA of the CDR3: TGTGCCAGCAGTTACGCAGGGGCTTACAATCAGCCCCAGCATTTT.